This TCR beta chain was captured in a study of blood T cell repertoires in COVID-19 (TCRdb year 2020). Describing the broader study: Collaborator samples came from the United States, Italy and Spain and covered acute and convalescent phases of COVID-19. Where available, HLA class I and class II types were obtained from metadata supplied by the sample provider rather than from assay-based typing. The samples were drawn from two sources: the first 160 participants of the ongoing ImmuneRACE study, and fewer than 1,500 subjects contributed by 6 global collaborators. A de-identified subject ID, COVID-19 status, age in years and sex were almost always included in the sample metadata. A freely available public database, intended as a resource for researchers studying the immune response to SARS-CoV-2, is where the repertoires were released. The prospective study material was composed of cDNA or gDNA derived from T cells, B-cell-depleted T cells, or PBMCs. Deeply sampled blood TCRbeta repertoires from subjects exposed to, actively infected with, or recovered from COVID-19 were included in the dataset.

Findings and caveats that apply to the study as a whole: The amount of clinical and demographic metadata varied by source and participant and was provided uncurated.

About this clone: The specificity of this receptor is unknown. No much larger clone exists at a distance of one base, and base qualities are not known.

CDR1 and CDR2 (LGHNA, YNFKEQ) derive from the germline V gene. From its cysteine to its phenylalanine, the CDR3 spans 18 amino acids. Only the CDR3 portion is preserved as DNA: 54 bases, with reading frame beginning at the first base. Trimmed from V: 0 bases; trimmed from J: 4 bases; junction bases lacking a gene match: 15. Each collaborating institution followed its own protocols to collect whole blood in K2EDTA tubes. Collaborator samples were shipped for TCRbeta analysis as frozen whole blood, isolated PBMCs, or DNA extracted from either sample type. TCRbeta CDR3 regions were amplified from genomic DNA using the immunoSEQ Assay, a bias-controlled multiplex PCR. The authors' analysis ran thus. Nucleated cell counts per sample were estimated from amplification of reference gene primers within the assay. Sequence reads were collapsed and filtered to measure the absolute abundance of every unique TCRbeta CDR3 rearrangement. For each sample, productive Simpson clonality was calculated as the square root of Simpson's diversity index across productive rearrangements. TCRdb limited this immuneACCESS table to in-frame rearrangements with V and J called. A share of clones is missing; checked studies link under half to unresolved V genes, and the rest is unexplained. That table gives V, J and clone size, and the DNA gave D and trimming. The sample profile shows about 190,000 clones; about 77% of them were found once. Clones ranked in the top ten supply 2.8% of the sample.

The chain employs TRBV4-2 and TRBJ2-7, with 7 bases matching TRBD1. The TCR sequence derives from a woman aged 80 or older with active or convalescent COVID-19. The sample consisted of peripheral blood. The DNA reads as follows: TGTGCCAGCAGCCAAGAAGGTCGACCGGGACAGATAAAATACGAGCAGTACTTC. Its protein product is CASSQEGRPGQIKYEQYF.